This T cell receptor beta chain comes out of a study of metastatic and nonmetastatic thyroid tumors. As for the study in general: Repertoires of blood and of tissue (tumor or nodule) from malignant and benign thyroid patients were compared.

Study results and caveats: Within blood and tumor, benign nodules reportedly had significantly lower TCR beta diversity than malignant thyroid tumors did.

V dropped 2 bases and J dropped 0; count of bases not matched to a gene: 4. The CDR3 contains 15 residues. Germline values: CDR1 LNHDA, CDR2 SQIVND (reference sequence). TCRdb reprocessed the PCR reads via MiXCR. Of about 20,000 clones in the sample, under 35% were seen once. Prior to thyroid surgery, none of the patients had received any treatment. By sample share, this clone is medium-sized. What it recognizes is unknown. Material for sequencing was blood. This chain connects TRBV19 to TRBJ2-7; TRBD1 aligns across 7 bases. The TCR originated in a female donor with papillary thyroid cancer or a benign thyroid nodule (not recorded which). Some clones in this sample may be carry-over from other donors' samples. The chain's CDR3 is CASSISGTASYEQYF. The CDR3 bases are TGTGCCAGTAGTATATCCGGGACAGCCTCCTACGAGCAGTACTTC.